The clone carrying this T cell receptor (beta chain) was counted a single time. The data were taken from a study of blood T cell repertoires in COVID-19. Sequencing was performed with immunoSEQ multiplex PCR; in TCRdb, only in-frame clones are kept and a portion is missing. The table records roughly 73,000 clones, about 69% of them present only once. Trimming cost V 6 bases and J 2 bases; bases outside gene matches: 0. This CDR3 is 13 amino acids long. Germline V gives CDR1 WNHNN, CDR2 SYGVQD (reference sequence). The sequenced material came from peripheral blood. The J gene is TRBJ2-7, the V gene TRBV10-1; the match to TRBD2 covers 11 bases. This clonotype was obtained from a man between 70 and 80 years old with acute or convalescent COVID-19. The CDR3 reads CASRLAGAYEQYF. CDR3 in DNA: TGCGCCAGCAGACTAGCGGGAGCCTACGAGCAGTACTTC.